The present T cell receptor (beta chain) was sequenced within a study of CD8 T cells in ankylosing spondylitis. The study's findings and limits: Disease-linked clones reportedly concentrated significantly in matched ankylosing spondylitis synovial fluid. It appeared that ankylosing spondylitis blood was characterized by a TCR beta motif of several highly homologous variants. Disease-linked clones were CD8+ and relatively rare in peripheral blood.

Via MiXCR, TCRdb re-called the 5' RACE reads, giving one row per CDR3 protein. The top ten clones hold 6% of a sample with 150,000 to 200,000 distinct CDR3 sequences, about a third of them seen once. Germline V gene data show CDR1 as MNHEY and CDR2 as SMNVEV (reference sequence). V gave up 2 bases and J gave up 4 bases, with 11 bases separating them. This CDR3 has 14 residues. A word on this clonotype: Its antigen is unidentified.

V usage is TRBV27 and J usage is TRBJ1-2; no firm D call. Material for sequencing was synovial fluid, either unsorted or a sorted T cell fraction (not recorded which). The clonotype originates from a male donor with ankylosing spondylitis. CDR3 amino acids: CASSLGGFPYGYTF. The CDR3 DNA reads TGTGCCAGCAGTTTAGGCGGTTTTCCCTATGGCTACACCTTC.